Below, one T cell receptor beta chain is given with its context. Antigen specificity is unknown. The sample belongs to a study of radiation and T cells in renal cell carcinoma. Study summary: Nephrectomy followed 15 Gy stereotactic body radiation by 4 weeks. Study outcomes and limitations: Pretreatment tumor biopsies were lacking, so baseline clonotypes are unknown. Top tumor clonotypes rose in blood 2 weeks post-radiation, then contracted.

TCRdb's copy holds only in-frame clones and misses some; the assay was immunoSEQ multiplex PCR. The data hold about 49,000 clones, with roughly 80% observed a single time. Time point here: baseline pretreatment blood. Treatment reported: 15 Gy SBRT to primary tumor, nephrectomy 4 weeks later. The patient's renal cell carcinoma had clear cell pathology. The material was blood, obtained from a patient whose treatment included radiotherapy and nephrectomy. This sequence originates from a woman in her seventies with renal cell carcinoma.

Here the CDR3 reads CASSPTVNTGELFF. The CDR3 DNA reads as TGTGCCAGCTCCCCGACAGTAAACACCGGGGAGCTGTTTTTT. V usage is TRBV2 and J usage is TRBJ2-2; D may be TRBD1 (5 bases). Trimming stripped 8 bases from V and 2 bases from J, with 12 bases between. The CDR3 runs to 14 residues. The germline V gene has CDR1 SNHLY and CDR2 FYNNEI. Using reference TRBV2 and TRBJ2-2 for the parts outside the CDR3, the full variable domain is EPEVTQTPSHQVTQMGQEVILRCVPISNHLYFYWYRQILGQKVEFLVSFYNNEISEKSEIFDDQFSVERPDGSNFTLKIRSTKLEDSAMYFCASSPTVNTGELFFGEGSRLTVL.